These 10 T cell receptor beta chains came from one sample sequenced in a study of human thymus T cells. The source of the thymus tissue was resections taken during corrective heart surgery. Generated by immunoSEQ multiplex PCR, the TCRdb table keeps only in-frame clones and is missing some. Found here are around 120,000 clones, around 96% of them singletons; the top ten hold around 0.025%. Sequenced: thymus tissue. The receptors here all came from a boy under two years old with a congenital heart defect but otherwise immunologically healthy.

The rearrangement links TRBV25-1 to TRBJ2-1, with 11 bases aligning to TRBD2. The CDR3 sequence is 16 residues long. V was clipped by 6 bases and J by 0 bases; unmatched bases: 4. Germline values: CDR1 MGHDK, CDR2 SYGVNS. This CDR3 is CASSSTSGASYNEQFF. CDR3 DNA sequence: TGTGCCAGCAGCTCGACTAGCGGGGCCTCCTACAATGAGCAGTTCTTC.

The chain couples TRBV11-2 to TRBJ2-5; no definite D call. V gave up 0 bases and J gave up 2 bases, with 7 bases separating them. The CDR3 is 14 amino acids. Germline values: CDR1 SGHAT, CDR2 FQNNGV. The CDR3 is CASSLDTPQETQYF. In DNA form, the CDR3 reads TGTGCCAGCAGCTTAGATACACCTCAAGAGACCCAGTACTTC.

In this sample, this clone turned up a few times. The chain is built from TRBV4-3 and TRBJ1-1; D remains unclear. CDR3 size: 13 residues. CDR1 is LGHNA and CDR2 is YSLEER in the germline V gene. V lost 0 bases to trimming and J lost 8 bases, with 10 bases between them. The DNA of the CDR3 is TGCGCCAGCAGCCAAGATCTACATCGGGAAGCTTTCTTT. As protein: CASSQDLHREAFF.

The CDR3 sequence is CASSLGPSGGAPDTQYF. The DNA for the CDR3 is TGTGCCAGCAGCTTAGGGCCTAGCGGGGGGGCCCCAGATACGCAGTATTTT. The J gene is TRBJ2-3, the V gene TRBV11-2; TRBD2 aligns across 12 bases. V lost 1 base to trimming and J lost 4 bases; unmatched junction nucleotides: 6. This CDR3 region has 17 residues. CDR1 is SGHAT and CDR2 is FQNNGV in the germline V gene.

This clone was picked up a small number of times. V gene TRBV19 combines with J gene TRBJ1-1, with a possible D match to TRBD1 (5 bases). Per the germline V gene, CDR1 is LNHDA and CDR2 is SQIVND (reference sequence). The V gene lost 1 base and the J gene lost 4 bases, with 10 bases spanning the gap. This CDR3 is built from 14 residues. The DNA of the CDR3 is TGTGCCAGTAGTATAGTGGGAGGGACCACTGAAGCTTTCTTT. Translating it yields CASSIVGGTTEAFF.

The V and J genes are TRBV4-2 and TRBJ2-7; possible D gene TRBD1, 6 bases. Germline V gene data show CDR1 as LGHNA and CDR2 as YNFKEQ. With 1 base removed from V and 7 bases from J, the gap between germline ends came to 17 bases. The CDR3 has 15 amino acids. CDR3 DNA sequence: TGTGCCAGCAGCCAAGGTACAGGGACCCTTGGGGAGCAGTACTTC. Amino acid sequence: CASSQGTGTLGEQYF.

The chain couples TRBV11-3 to TRBJ2-3; D may be TRBD1 (6 bases). The CDR3 runs 14 residues. V lost 1 base to trimming and J lost 6 bases, with 11 bases between them. Per germline, CDR1 SGHNT and CDR2 YENEEA. CDR3 residues: CASSLGTARDTQYF. Here the CDR3 DNA reads TGTGCCAGCAGCTTAGGGACAGCCCGGGATACGCAGTATTTT. The full variable domain, with the rest looked up from reference TRBV11-3 and TRBJ2-3, is EAGVVQSPRYKIIEKKQPVAFWCNPISGHNTLYWYLQNLGQGPELLIRYENEEAVDDSQLPKDRFSAERLKGVDSTLKIQPAELGDSAVYLCASSLGTARDTQYFGPGTRLTVL.

The CDR3 spells CSVGQSTMGYTF. CDR3 in DNA: TGCAGCGTTGGACAGTCCACAATGGGCTACACCTTC. The chain is built from TRBV29-1 and TRBJ1-2; D perhaps matches TRBD1 (5 bases). CDR3 size: 12 residues. The germline gives CDR1 SQVTM, CDR2 ANQGSEA. With 4 bases removed from V and 8 bases from J, the gap between germline ends came to 14 bases.

This clone was found once. V usage is TRBV5-6 and J usage is TRBJ1-2; tentative D call: TRBD1 (6 bases). V lost 0 bases, J lost 3 bases, and 6 bases lay in between. The CDR3 contains 13 residues. In germline, CDR1 is SGHDT, CDR2 YYEEEE. The CDR3 reads CASSLGTDYGYTF. CDR3 sequence (DNA): TGTGCCAGCAGCTTGGGGACAGACTATGGCTACACCTTC.

This chain uses TRBV5-6 with TRBJ2-7, with 8 bases aligning to TRBD2. V trimming: 1 base; J trimming: 1 base; junction bases outside the gene matches: 4. Germline CDR1 is SGHDT and CDR2 is YYEEEE. CDR3 length: 15 amino acids. CDR3: CASSLRASGSYEQYF. CDR3 bases: TGTGCCAGCAGCTTGAGGGCTAGCGGGTCCTACGAGCAGTACTTC.